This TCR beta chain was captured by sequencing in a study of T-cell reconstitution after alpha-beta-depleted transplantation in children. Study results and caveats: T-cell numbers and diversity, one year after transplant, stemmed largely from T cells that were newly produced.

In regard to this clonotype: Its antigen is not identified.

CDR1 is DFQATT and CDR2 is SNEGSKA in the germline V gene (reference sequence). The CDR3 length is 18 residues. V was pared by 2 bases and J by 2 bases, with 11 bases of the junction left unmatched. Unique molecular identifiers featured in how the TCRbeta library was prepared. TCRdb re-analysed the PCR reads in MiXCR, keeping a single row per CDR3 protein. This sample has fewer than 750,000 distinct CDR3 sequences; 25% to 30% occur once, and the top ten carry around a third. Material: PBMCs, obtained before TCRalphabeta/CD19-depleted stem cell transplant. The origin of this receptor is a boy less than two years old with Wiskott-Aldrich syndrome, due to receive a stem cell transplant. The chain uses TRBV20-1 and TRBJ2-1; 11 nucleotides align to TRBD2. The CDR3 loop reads CSARQTSGRREAYNEQFF. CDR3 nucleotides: TGCAGTGCTAGACAAACTAGCGGGAGAAGAGAGGCCTACAATGAGCAGTTCTTC.